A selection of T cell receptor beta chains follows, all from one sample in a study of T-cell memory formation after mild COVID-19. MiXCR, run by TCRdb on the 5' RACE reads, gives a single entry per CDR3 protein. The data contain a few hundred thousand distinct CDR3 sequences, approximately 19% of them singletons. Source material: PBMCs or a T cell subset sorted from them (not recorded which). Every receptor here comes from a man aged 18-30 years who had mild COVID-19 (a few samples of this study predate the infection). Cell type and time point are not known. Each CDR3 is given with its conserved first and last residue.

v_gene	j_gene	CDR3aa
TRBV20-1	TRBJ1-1	CSARVQGANEAFF
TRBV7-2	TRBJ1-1	CASTAPGGLLAFF
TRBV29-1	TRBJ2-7	CSVETGAPYEQYF
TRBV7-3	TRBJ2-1	CASSLGGTFANEQFF
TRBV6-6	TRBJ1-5	CASRYPTGTNQPQHF
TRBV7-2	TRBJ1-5	CASSLGSRGSGQPQHF
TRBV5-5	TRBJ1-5	CASSLNTGTGNQPQHF
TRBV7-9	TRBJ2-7	CASSLVTRNYEQYF
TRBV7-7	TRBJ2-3	CASSLERGGGTDTQYF
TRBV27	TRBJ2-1	CASSPRTSGGASNEQFF
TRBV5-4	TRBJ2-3	CASSLSALRSTDTQYF
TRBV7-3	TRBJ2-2	CASSRKNTGELFF
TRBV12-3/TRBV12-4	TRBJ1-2	CASSPTGGGGYTF
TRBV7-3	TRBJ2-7	CASSLTTTYEQYF
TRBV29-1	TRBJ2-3	CSVEASGGFVGQYF
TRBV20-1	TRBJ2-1	CSARGSNSLGNEQFF
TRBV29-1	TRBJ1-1	CSVEGQRTEAFF
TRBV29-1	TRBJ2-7	CSVDKRGSYEQYF
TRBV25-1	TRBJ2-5	CASSGFPGGAGETQYF
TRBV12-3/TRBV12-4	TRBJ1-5	CASSPADSFNQPQHF
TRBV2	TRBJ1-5	CASNGQGESQPQHF
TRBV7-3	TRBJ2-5	CASSFGDSHGTQYF
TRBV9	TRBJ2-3	CASSTQGQDTDTQYF
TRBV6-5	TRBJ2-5	CASSRTSLQETQYF
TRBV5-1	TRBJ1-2	CASSLDRDGYSF
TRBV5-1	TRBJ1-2	CASSLERTYGYTF
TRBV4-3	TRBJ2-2	CASSQETSMAANTGELFF
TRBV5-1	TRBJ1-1	CASRSTENTEAFF
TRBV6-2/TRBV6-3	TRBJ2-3	CASSYGNRGDTQYF
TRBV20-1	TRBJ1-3	CSARERGASGNTIYF
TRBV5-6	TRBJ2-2	CASSLAFGGGDTGELFF
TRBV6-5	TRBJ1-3	CASSSFLSRGVNTIYF
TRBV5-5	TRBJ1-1	CASSLVGGARSTEAFF
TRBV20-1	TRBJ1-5	CSAPVGEHQPQHF
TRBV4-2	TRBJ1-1	CASSHPPGHVDTEAFF
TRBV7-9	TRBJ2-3	CASSSRTSGSTDTQYF
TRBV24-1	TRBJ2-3	CATSDLRGTGDTDTQYF
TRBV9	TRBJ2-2	CASSVVAGNTGELFF
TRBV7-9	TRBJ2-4	CASSHRDRGRVFYF
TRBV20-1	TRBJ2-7	CSAQRARDNYEQYF
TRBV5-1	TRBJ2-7	CASSLAVLAEQYF